These 3 T cell receptor beta chains came from one sample sequenced in a study of OX40 agonist ivuxolimab in advanced cancers. Repertoires were generated with immunoSEQ multiplex PCR, while TCRdb's copy carries only in-frame clones and drops some. The sample records about 19,000 clones, approximately 77% being singletons. The material was CD4+ or CD8+ T cells sorted from blood, obtained in a trial of the OX40 agonist ivuxolimab. All receptors derive from an adult with an advanced solid tumor such as melanoma, head and neck, liver or kidney cancer.

The rearrangement joins TRBV10-3 to TRBJ2-2, with 12 bases fitting TRBD2. The CDR3 is 16 amino acids. Looked up from germline, CDR1 is ENHRY and CDR2 is SYGVKD. J was trimmed by 1 base and V by 7 bases; bases with no gene match: 4. The CDR3 DNA follows: TGTGCCATCATGGCTAGCGGGAGGGTGAACACCGGGGAGCTGTTTTTT. It codes for CAIMASGRVNTGELFF.

This clone has only one observation. A read error may produce the germline difference seen at one junction end. The rearrangement joins TRBV15 to TRBJ2-1, with D possibly matching TRBD2 (7 bases). Germline V gene data show CDR1 as LNHNV and CDR2 as YYDKDF (reference sequence). CDR3 length: 16 amino acids. CDR3 in DNA: TGTGCCACCAGCAGGAGGGGGGAGGGCCCCTACAATGGGCAGTTCTTC. Residues: CATSRRGEGPYNGQFF. The full variable domain, completed using reference TRBV15 and TRBJ2-1, is DAMVIQNPRYQVTQFGKPVTLSCSQTLNHNVMYWYQQKSSQAPKLLFHYYDKDFNNEADTPDNFQSRRPNTSFCFLDIRSPGLGDTAMYLCATSRRGEGPYNGQFFGPGTRLTVL.

The chain couples TRBV7-2 to TRBJ2-7; 7 nucleotides match TRBD1. Germline assignment: CDR1 SGHTA and CDR2 FQGNSA. This CDR3 region has 15 residues. Trimming cost V 5 bases and J 3 bases; bases outside gene matches: 10. CDR3 amino acids: CASSRYRGSLYEQYF. Here the CDR3 DNA reads TGTGCCAGCAGCAGGTACAGGGGTTCCCTCTACGAGCAGTACTTC. Using reference TRBV7-2 and TRBJ2-7 for the parts outside the CDR3, the full variable domain is GAGVSQSPSNKVTEKGKDVELRCDPISGHTALYWYRQSLGQGLEFLIYFQGNSAPDKSGLPSDRFSAERTGGSVSTLTIQRTQQEDSAVYLCASSRYRGSLYEQYFGPGTRLTVT.